These 6 T cell receptor beta chains came from one sample sequenced in a study of T-cell memory formation after mild COVID-19. TCRdb re-derived calls from the 5' RACE reads in MiXCR, one entry per CDR3 protein. Of nearly 250,000 distinct CDR3 sequences listed, approximately 15% are singletons. Sequenced: PBMCs or a T cell subset sorted from them (not recorded which). The receptors originated from an adult woman who had mild COVID-19 (a few samples of this study predate the infection). Cell type and time point are not known.

This clonotype was recorded a few times. V is TRBV9 and J is TRBJ2-3, with D perhaps being TRBD1 or TRBD2 (6 bases each). V was trimmed by 1 base and J by 10 bases, leaving 13 bases between them. CDR1 is SGDLS, CDR2 YYNGEE, per germline. CDR3 length: 13 residues. The CDR3 coding sequence is TGTGCCAGCAGCGTACGTCCCGGGGGCGCGCAGTATTTT. Translating it yields CASSVRPGGAQYF. The variable domain in full, completed from reference TRBV9 and TRBJ2-3, reads DSGVTQTPKHLITATGQRVTLRCSPRSGDLSVYWYQQSLDQGLQFLIQYYNGEERAKGNILERFSAQQFPDLHSELNLSSLELGDSALYFCASSVRPGGAQYFGPGTRLTVL.

The sample holds a few counts of this clonotype. This rearrangement joins TRBV6-2 or TRBV6-3 to TRBJ1-2; the D gene is possibly TRBD1 (5 bases). Trimming took 0 bases from V and 3 from J, leaving 8 bases between them. Germline-derived CDR1 and CDR2 are MNHEY and SVGEGT. This CDR3 comprises 14 residues. The CDR3 is CASSYSARDYGYTF. The CDR3 region has the DNA TGTGCCAGCAGTTACTCAGCCAGGGACTATGGCTACACCTTC.

In this sample, this clonotype turned up a few times. The V call is TRBV7-9, the J call TRBJ1-2; 7 nucleotides align to TRBD1. After removal of 1 base from V and 7 bases from J, the junction contained 6 bases not matched to a gene. The CDR3 loop spans 14 amino acids. Looked up from germline, CDR1 is SEHNR and CDR2 is FQNEAQ (reference sequence). In nucleotides, the CDR3 is TGTGCCAGCAGCTTAGAACAGGGGAACATTGGCTACACCTTC. Protein product: CASSLEQGNIGYTF.

The chain links TRBV7-2 to TRBJ2-1; no reliable D call. This CDR3 is built from 12 residues. CDR1 and CDR2 from the germline V gene are SGHTA and FQGNSA. The V gene lost 2 bases and the J gene lost 8 bases, with 7 bases spanning the gap. The CDR3 loop is CASSLRVDEQFF. DNA for the CDR3: TGTGCCAGCAGCTTAAGAGTCGATGAGCAGTTCTTC.

This clonotype was seen a few times. This rearrangement joins TRBV2 to TRBJ2-7, with 13 nucleotides matching TRBD2. The CDR3 is made up of 15 amino acids. In germline, CDR1 is SNHLY, CDR2 FYNNEI. V lost 3 bases and J lost 3; bases outside the gene matches: 2. CDR3 residues: CASSDGLAGVYEQYF. In DNA, the CDR3 is TGTGCCAGCAGTGACGGACTAGCGGGAGTCTACGAGCAGTACTTC. The full variable domain, in which reference TRBV2 and TRBJ2-7 provide the parts outside the CDR3, is EPEVTQTPSHQVTQMGQEVILRCVPISNHLYFYWYRQILGQKVEFLVSFYNNEISEKSEIFDDQFSVERPDGSNFTLKIRSTKLEDSAMYFCASSDGLAGVYEQYFGPGTRLTVT.

The chain has TRBV12-3 or TRBV12-4 and TRBJ2-2; 9 bases are shared with TRBD2. The V segment lost 4 bases and the J segment 5 bases; nucleotides outside the gene matches: 8. The CDR3 covers 16 residues. For the CDR3, the DNA is TGTGCCAGCAGTTCGCCGGGACTAGCTGGTACCGGGGAGCTGTTTTTT. The encoded protein is CASSSPGLAGTGELFF.